The entry that follows covers one T cell receptor beta chain sequence. Generated by immunoSEQ multiplex PCR, the TCRdb table keeps only in-frame clones and is missing some. The table includes 85,000 to 130,000 clones, roughly four fifths detected once. The V end was cut by 2 bases, the J end by 6 bases, with 11 bases between. The germline V gene has CDR1 LNHNV and CDR2 YYDKDF (reference sequence). The CDR3 length is 13 residues. This entry belongs to a study of T cell clones after liver transplantation. Whole-study context: Liver transplant recipients had immunosuppression withdrawal attempted within 2 years.

The chain recombines TRBV15 with TRBJ2-7; D remains ambiguous. The receptor's source is a human donor who received a liver transplant. The sequencing here drew on CD4+ T cells from blood, taken before liver transplant. CDR3 nucleotide sequence: TGTGCCACCAGCAGACCCGGGTGGGGCGAGCAGTACTTC. Its translation is CATSRPGWGEQYF.